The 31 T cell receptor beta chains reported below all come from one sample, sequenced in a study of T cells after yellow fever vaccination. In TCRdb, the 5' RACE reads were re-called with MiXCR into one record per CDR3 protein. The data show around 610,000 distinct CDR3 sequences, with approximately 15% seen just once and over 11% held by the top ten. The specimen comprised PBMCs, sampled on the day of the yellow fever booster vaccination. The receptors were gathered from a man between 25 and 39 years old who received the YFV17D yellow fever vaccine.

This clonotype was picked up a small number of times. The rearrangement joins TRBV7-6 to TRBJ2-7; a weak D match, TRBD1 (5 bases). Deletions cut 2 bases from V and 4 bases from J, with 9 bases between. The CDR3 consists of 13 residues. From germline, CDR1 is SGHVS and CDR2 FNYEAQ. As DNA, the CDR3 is TGTGCCAGCAGCTTAAACAGACAGTACGAGCAGTACTTC. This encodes CASSLNRQYEQYF. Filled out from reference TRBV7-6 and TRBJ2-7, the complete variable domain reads GAGVSQSPRYKVTKRGQDVALRCDPISGHVSLYWYRQALGQGPEFLTYFNYEAQQDKSGLPNDRFSAERPEGSISTLTIQRTEQRDSAMYRCASSLNRQYEQYFGPGTRLTVT.

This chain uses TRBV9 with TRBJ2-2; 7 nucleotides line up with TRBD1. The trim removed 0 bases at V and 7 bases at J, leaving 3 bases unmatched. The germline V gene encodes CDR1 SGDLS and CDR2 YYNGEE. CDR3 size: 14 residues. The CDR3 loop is CASSVVGGGGELFF. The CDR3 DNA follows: TGTGCCAGCAGCGTAGTAGGGGGCGGCGGGGAGCTGTTTTTT.

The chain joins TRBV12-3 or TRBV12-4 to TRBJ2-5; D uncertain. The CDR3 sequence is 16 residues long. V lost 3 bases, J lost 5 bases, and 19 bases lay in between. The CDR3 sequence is CASSFNGPTPWETQYF. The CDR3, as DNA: TGTGCCAGCAGTTTTAACGGACCAACGCCATGGGAGACCCAGTACTTC.

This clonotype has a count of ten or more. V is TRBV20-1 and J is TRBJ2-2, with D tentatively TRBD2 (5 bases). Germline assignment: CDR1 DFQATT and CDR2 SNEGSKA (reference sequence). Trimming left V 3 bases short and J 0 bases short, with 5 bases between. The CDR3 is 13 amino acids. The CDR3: CSASGANTGELFF. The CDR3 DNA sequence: TGCAGTGCTAGCGGGGCGAACACCGGGGAGCTGTTTTTT.

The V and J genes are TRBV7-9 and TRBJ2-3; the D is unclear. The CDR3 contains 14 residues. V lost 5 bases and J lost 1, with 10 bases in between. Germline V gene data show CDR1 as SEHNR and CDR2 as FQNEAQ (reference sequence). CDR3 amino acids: CASSRVPRTDTQYF. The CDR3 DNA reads TGTGCCAGCAGCCGGGTCCCTCGCACAGATACGCAGTATTTT.

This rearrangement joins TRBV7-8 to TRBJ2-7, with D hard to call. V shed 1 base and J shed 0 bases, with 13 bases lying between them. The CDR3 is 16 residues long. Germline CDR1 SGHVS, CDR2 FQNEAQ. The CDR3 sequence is CASSLGFQAGSYEQYF. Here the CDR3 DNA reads TGTGCCAGCAGCTTAGGTTTCCAGGCAGGCTCCTACGAGCAGTACTTC.

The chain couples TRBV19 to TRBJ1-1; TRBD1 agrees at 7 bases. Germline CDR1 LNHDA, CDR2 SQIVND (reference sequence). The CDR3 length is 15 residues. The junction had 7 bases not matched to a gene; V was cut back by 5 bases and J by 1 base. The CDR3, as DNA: TGTGCCAGTAGTTTGGGACCAGGGGGGAACACTGAAGCTTTCTTT. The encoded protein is CASSLGPGGNTEAFF.

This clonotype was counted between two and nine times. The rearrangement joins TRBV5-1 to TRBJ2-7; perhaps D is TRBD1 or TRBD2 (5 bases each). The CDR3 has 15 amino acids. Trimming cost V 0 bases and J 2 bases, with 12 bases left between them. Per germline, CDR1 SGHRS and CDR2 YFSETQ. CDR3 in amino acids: CASSLGDVGPYEQYF. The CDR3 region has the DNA TGCGCCAGCAGCTTGGGGGACGTAGGACCCTACGAGCAGTACTTC.

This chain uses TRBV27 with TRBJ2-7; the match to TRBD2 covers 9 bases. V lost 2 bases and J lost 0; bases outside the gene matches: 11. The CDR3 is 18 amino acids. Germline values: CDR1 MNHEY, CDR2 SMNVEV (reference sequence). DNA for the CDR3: TGTGCCAGCAGTTTAAGATCAAATAGCGGGAGTGCCTCCTACGAGCAGTACTTC. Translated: CASSLRSNSGSASYEQYF.

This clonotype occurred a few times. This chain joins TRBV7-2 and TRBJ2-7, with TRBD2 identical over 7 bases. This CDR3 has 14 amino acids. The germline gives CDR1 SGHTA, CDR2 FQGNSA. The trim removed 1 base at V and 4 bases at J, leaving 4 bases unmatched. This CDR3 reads CASSLGSGKYEQYF. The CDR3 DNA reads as TGTGCCAGCAGCTTAGGGAGCGGGAAGTACGAGCAGTACTTC.

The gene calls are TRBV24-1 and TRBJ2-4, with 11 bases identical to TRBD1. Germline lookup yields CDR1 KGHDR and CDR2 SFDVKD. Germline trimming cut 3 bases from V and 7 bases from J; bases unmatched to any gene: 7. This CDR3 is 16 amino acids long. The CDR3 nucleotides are TGTGCCACCAGTGATCGCACCGGGACAGGGGGGAACATTCAGTACTTC. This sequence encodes CATSDRTGTGGNIQYF.

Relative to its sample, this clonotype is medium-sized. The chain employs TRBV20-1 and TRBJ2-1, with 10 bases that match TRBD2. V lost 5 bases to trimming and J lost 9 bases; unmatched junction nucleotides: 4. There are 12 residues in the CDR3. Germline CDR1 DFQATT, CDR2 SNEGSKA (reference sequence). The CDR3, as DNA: TGCAGTGCTGCAGCGGGAGGGATTGAGCAGTTCTTC. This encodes CSAAAGGIEQFF.

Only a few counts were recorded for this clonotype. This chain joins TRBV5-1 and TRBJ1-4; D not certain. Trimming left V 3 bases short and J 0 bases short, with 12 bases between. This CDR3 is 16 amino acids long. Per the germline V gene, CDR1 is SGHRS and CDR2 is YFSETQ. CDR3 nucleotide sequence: TGCGCCAGCAGCTACCGATTCGCCGCAACTAATGAAAAACTGTTTTTT. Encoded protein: CASSYRFAATNEKLFF.

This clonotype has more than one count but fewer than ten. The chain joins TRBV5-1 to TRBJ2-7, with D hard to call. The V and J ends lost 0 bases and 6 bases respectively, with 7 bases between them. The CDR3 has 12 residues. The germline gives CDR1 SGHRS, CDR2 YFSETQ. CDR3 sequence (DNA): TGCGCCAGCAGCTTGGTGCAAGGCGAGCAGTACTTC. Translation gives CASSLVQGEQYF.

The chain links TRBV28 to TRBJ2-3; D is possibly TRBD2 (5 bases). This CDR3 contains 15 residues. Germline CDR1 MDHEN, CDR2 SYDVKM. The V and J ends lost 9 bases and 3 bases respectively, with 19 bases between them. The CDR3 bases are TGTGCCAGTGGGAATGGGCTCGGGGAAACAGATACGCAGTATTTT. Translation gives CASGNGLGETDTQYF. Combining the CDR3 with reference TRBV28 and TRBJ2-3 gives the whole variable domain DVKVTQSSRYLVKRTGEKVFLECVQDMDHENMFWYRQDPGLGLRLIYFSYDVKMKEKGDIPEGYSVSREKKERFSLILESASTNQTSMYLCASGNGLGETDTQYFGPGTRLTVL.

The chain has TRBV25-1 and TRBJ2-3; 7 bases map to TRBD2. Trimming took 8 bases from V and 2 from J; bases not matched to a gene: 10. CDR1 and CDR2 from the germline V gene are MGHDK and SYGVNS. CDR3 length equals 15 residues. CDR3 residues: CASGGGELDTDTQYF. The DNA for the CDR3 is TGTGCCAGCGGGGGGGGGGAACTAGACACAGATACGCAGTATTTT.

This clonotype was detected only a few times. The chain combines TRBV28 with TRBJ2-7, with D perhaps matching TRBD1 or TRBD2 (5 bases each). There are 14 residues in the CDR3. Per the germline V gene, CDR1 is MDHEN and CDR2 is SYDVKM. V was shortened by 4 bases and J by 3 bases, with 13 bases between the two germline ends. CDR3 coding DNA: TGTGCCAGCAGTTCCCCCCGGGGCCTCTACGAGCAGTACTTC. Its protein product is CASSSPRGLYEQYF.

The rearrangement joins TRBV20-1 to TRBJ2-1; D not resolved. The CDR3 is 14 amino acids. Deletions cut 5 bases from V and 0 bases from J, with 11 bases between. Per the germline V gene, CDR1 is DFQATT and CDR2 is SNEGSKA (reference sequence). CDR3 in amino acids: CSAAVRSSYNEQFF. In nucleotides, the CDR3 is TGCAGTGCTGCCGTGAGGAGCTCCTACAATGAGCAGTTCTTC.

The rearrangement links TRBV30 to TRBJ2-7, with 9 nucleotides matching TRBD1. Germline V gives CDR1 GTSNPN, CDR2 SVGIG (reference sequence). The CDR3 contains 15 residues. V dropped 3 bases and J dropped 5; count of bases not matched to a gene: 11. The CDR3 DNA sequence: TGTGCCTGGAGCCGCTCCGGGACAGGGTGGGACGAGCAGTACTTC. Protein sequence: CAWSRSGTGWDEQYF.

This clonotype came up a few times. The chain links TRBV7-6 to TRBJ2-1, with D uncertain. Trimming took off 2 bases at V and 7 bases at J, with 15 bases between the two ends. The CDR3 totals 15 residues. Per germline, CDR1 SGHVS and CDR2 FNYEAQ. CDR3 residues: CASSLSPVQANEQFF. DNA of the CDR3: TGTGCCAGCAGCTTAAGTCCCGTGCAGGCTAATGAGCAGTTCTTC.

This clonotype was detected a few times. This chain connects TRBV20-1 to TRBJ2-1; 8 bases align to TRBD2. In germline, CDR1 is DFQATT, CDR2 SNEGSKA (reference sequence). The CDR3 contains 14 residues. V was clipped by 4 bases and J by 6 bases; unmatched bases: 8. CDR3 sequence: CSATSGGRRNEQFF. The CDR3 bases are TGCAGTGCTACGTCGGGAGGGAGGCGCAATGAGCAGTTCTTC.

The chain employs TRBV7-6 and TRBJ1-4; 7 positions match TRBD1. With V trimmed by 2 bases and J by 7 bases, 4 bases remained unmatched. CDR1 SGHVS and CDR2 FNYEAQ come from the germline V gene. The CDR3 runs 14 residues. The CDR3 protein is CASSLSGTVEKLFF. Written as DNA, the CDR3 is TGTGCCAGCAGCTTATCGGGGACAGTTGAAAAACTGTTTTTT.

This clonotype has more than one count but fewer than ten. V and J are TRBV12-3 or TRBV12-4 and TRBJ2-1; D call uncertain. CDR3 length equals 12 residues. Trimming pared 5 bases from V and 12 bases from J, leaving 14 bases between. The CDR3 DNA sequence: TGTGCCAGCAGTCCCCTAACTCAGGCGCAGTTCTTC. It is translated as CASSPLTQAQFF.

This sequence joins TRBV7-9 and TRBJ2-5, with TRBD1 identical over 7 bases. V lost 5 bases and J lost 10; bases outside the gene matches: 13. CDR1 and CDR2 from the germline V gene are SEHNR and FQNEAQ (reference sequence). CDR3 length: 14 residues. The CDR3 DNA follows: TGTGCCAGCAGCGCCCCGGGACAGCCAAGGGACCAGTACTTC. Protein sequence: CASSAPGQPRDQYF.

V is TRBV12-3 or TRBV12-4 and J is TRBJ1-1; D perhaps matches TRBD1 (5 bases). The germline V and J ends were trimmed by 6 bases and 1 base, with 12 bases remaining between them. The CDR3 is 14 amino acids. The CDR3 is CASSPGPPNTEAFF. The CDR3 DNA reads TGTGCCAGCAGCCCGGGACCGCCGAACACTGAAGCTTTCTTT.

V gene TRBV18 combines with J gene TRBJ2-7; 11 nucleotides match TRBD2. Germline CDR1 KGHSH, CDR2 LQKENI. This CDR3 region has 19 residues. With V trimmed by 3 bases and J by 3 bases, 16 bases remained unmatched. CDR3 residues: CASSPTPPTSGIISYEQYF. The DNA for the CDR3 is TGTGCCAGCTCACCGACGCCCCCGACTAGCGGGATTATTAGCTACGAGCAGTACTTC.

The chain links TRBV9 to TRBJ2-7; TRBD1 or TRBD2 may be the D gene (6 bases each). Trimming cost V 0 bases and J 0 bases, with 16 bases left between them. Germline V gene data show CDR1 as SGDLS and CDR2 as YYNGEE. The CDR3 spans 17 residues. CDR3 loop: CASSVGPPGASSYEQYF. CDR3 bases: TGTGCCAGCAGCGTAGGTCCCCCGGGGGCGAGCTCCTACGAGCAGTACTTC.

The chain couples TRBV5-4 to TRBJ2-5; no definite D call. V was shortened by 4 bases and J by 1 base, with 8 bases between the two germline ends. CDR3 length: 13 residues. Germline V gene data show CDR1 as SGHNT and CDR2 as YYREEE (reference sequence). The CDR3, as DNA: TGTGCCAGCAGCCCCCCGCGCCAAGAGACCCAGTACTTC. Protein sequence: CASSPPRQETQYF.

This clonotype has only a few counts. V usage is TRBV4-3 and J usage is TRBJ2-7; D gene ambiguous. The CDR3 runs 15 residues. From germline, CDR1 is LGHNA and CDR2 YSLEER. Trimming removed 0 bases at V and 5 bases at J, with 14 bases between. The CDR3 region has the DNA TGCGCCAGCAGCCAAGACTACAGAGGCACCCACGAGCAGTACTTC. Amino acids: CASSQDYRGTHEQYF.

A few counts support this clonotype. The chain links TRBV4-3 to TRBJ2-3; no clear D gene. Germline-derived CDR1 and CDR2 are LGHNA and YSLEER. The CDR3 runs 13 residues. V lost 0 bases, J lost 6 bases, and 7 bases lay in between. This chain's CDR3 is CASSQEPWDTQYF. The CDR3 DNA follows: TGCGCCAGCAGCCAAGAGCCGTGGGATACGCAGTATTTT.

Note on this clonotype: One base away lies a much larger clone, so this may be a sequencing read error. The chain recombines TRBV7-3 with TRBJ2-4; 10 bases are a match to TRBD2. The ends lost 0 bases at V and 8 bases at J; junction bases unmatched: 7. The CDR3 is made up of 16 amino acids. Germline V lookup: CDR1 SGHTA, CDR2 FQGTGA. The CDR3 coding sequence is TGTGCCAGCAGCTTAACTTTAGCTAGCGGGGGTGACATTCAGTACTTC. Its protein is CASSLTLASGGDIQYF.